This entry lists 14 T cell receptor beta chains sequenced from one sample in a study of T cells in Graves' hyperthyroidism and ophthalmopathy. TCR beta CDR3 sequences were amplified from RNA transcripts. The TCR CDR3 first-round RT-PCR relied on the HTBI primer set. TCRdb recomputed calls from the multiplex PCR reads with MiXCR, one row per CDR3 protein. This table has hundreds of thousands of distinct CDR3 sequences, approximately 15% appearing once. The sample was blood. These receptors originate from a woman in her thirties with Graves' hyperthyroidism.

This clonotype was observed a few times. This chain links TRBV20-1 with TRBJ2-3; D is unresolved. This CDR3 comprises 12 residues. In germline, CDR1 is DFQATT, CDR2 SNEGSKA (reference sequence). V was trimmed by 3 bases and J by 4 bases, leaving 8 bases between them. The CDR3 nucleotides are TGCAGTGCTAGGAACCCCCCAGATACGCAGTATTTT. Its translation is CSARNPPDTQYF.

This clonotype has at least ten counts. This chain joins TRBV2 and TRBJ2-3; TRBD2 agrees at 8 bases. The CDR3 length is 16 residues. The V segment lost 7 bases and the J segment 2 bases; nucleotides outside the gene matches: 11. CDR1 is SNHLY, CDR2 FYNNEI, per germline. CDR3 region: CASIMGTSGYTDTQYF. The CDR3 DNA reads as TGTGCCAGCATCATGGGAACTAGCGGATACACAGATACGCAGTATTTT. Supplemented by reference TRBV2 and TRBJ2-3, the full variable domain reads EPEVTQTPSHQVTQMGQEVILRCVPISNHLYFYWYRQILGQKVEFLVSFYNNEISEKSEIFDDQFSVERPDGSNFTLKIRSTKLEDSAMYFCASIMGTSGYTDTQYFGPGTRLTVL.

This clonotype was seen repeatedly, ten times or more. This CDR3 is CASSWGRGNQPQHF. CDR3 in DNA: TGTGCCAGCAGCTGGGGACGGGGCAATCAGCCCCAGCATTTT. The chain links TRBV2 to TRBJ1-5; perhaps TRBD1 as D (5 bases). Germline V gene lookup returns CDR1 SNHLY and CDR2 FYNNEI. The germline V and J ends were trimmed by 6 bases and 2 bases, with 11 bases remaining between them. The CDR3 is made up of 14 amino acids. Full variable domain (outside the CDR3, taken from reference TRBV2 and TRBJ1-5): EPEVTQTPSHQVTQMGQEVILRCVPISNHLYFYWYRQILGQKVEFLVSFYNNEISEKSEIFDDQFSVERPDGSNFTLKIRSTKLEDSAMYFCASSWGRGNQPQHFGDGTRLSIL.

The chain links TRBV29-1 to TRBJ1-2; D not certain. The germline V gene has CDR1 SQVTM and CDR2 ANQGSEA. The CDR3 totals 11 residues. V was cut by 0 bases and J by 8 bases, with 7 bases left in between. The CDR3 bases are TGCAGCGTTGAAGAACTTGGGGGCTACACCTTC. Its translation: CSVEELGGYTF.

This clonotype showed up many times. The chain uses TRBV6-2 or TRBV6-3 and TRBJ2-2; TRBD2 agrees at 14 bases. V lost 8 bases, J lost 8 bases, and 7 bases stayed unmatched. The CDR3 has 15 amino acids. Germline CDR1 reads MNHEY; CDR2 reads SVGEGT. For the CDR3, the DNA is TGTGCCAGCGGACGTGGGACTAGCGGGAGTGGGGAGCTGTTTTTT. Amino acids: CASGRGTSGSGELFF.

V gene TRBV20-1 combines with J gene TRBJ2-7, with D unclear. The germline V gene has CDR1 DFQATT and CDR2 SNEGSKA (reference sequence). The CDR3 is made up of 14 amino acids. The V and J ends lost 3 bases and 5 bases respectively, with 17 bases between them. In nucleotides, the CDR3 is TGCAGTGCTAGTGTTGAGTCGGTTGTGAACGAGCAGTACTTC. Translating gives CSASVESVVNEQYF.

This clonotype was detected only a few times. The CDR3 region has the DNA TGTGCCAGCAGTTTGCTCGGGGTAGGCAAAAACATTCAGTACTTC. It translates to CASSLLGVGKNIQYF. V is TRBV5-5 and J is TRBJ2-4; tentative D call: TRBD2 (5 bases). The germline CDR1 and CDR2 sequences are SGHKS and YYEKEE (reference sequence). Trimming removed 5 bases at V and 3 bases at J, with 15 bases between. The CDR3 has 15 residues.

This clonotype was seen at least ten times. The chain recombines TRBV28 with TRBJ2-1; possibly TRBD2 for D (7 bases). The CDR3 is 16 amino acids. Trimming removed 7 bases at V and 5 bases at J, with 21 bases between. CDR1 and CDR2 (germline): MDHEN, SYDVKM. CDR3: CASTPSGEGQDNEQFF. CDR3 DNA sequence: TGTGCCAGCACTCCCTCAGGGGAGGGCCAAGACAATGAGCAGTTCTTC.

A few counts support this clonotype. This may come from a read error, since a much larger clone is one base off. The rearrangement links TRBV3-1 to TRBJ2-4, with a tentative D call TRBD1 (5 bases). The CDR3 is 11 amino acids. In germline, CDR1 is LGHDT, CDR2 YNNKEL (reference sequence). The ends were cut back, 2 bases at V and 9 bases at J, with 5 bases in the middle. The DNA for the CDR3 is TGTGCCAGCAGCCAAAGGGGCATTCAGTACTTC. Translated: CASSQRGIQYF. Based on the CDR3 plus reference TRBV3-1 and TRBJ2-4, the full variable domain is DTAVSQTPKYLVTQMGNDKSIKCEQNLGHDTMYWYKQDSKKFLKIMFSYNNKELIINETVPNRFSPKSPDKAHLNLHINSLELGDSAVYFCASSQRGIQYFGAGTRLSVL.

This clonotype was found many times. For the CDR3, the DNA is TGTGCCACCGCGCCCGACAGGTCCATGAACACTGAAGCTTTCTTT. This codes for CATAPDRSMNTEAFF. The V and J genes are TRBV6-1 and TRBJ1-1; D is perhaps TRBD1 (6 bases). The CDR3 has 15 amino acids. CDR1 MNHNS and CDR2 SASEGT come from the germline V gene. V was clipped by 10 bases and J by 0 bases, with 18 bases between them.

This clonotype was counted a few times. The genes are TRBV11-2 and TRBJ1-4; no clear D gene. With 0 bases removed from V and 0 bases from J, the gap between germline ends came to 11 bases. Per the germline V gene, CDR1 is SGHAT and CDR2 is FQNNGV. CDR3 length equals 17 residues. The CDR3 sequence: CASSLDQGPATNEKLFF. DNA of the CDR3: TGTGCCAGCAGCTTAGATCAAGGCCCTGCAACTAATGAAAAACTGTTTTTT. Full variable domain (remainder filled in from reference TRBV11-2 and TRBJ1-4): EAGVAQSPRYKIIEKRQSVAFWCNPISGHATLYWYQQILGQGPKLLIQFQNNGVVDDSQLPKDRFSAERLKGVDSTLKIQPAKLEDSAVYLCASSLDQGPATNEKLFFGSGTQLSVL.

This clonotype was detected many times. This chain joins TRBV12-3 or TRBV12-4 and TRBJ1-1; D remains unclear. Trimming left V 3 bases short and J 3 bases short, with 11 bases between. This CDR3 comprises 14 residues. The CDR3 DNA sequence: TGTGCCAGCAGTTTTTTGGGGAGTTACACTGAAGCTTTCTTT. Translated: CASSFLGSYTEAFF.

This clonotype was observed many times. The J gene is TRBJ1-1, the V gene TRBV28; a possible D gene is TRBD1 (6 bases). The length of the CDR3 is 11 residues. The ends were cut back, 7 bases at V and 10 bases at J, with 13 bases in the middle. Germline V lookup: CDR1 MDHEN, CDR2 SYDVKM. CDR3 coding DNA: TGTGCCAGCATAGGGGGGGGCGGAGCTTTCTTT. It specifies CASIGGGGAFF. Full variable domain (rest looked up from reference TRBV28 and TRBJ1-1): DVKVTQSSRYLVKRTGEKVFLECVQDMDHENMFWYRQDPGLGLRLIYFSYDVKMKEKGDIPEGYSVSREKKERFSLILESASTNQTSMYLCASIGGGGAFFGQGTRLTVV.

This clonotype was seen many times. The genes are TRBV28 and TRBJ1-4; D possibly corresponds to TRBD1 (6 bases). V was shortened by 6 bases and J by 7 bases, with 9 bases between the two germline ends. Germline CDR1 MDHEN, CDR2 SYDVKM. This CDR3 comprises 12 residues. Here the CDR3 reads CASRQGIEKLFF. In DNA form, the CDR3 reads TGTGCCAGCAGACAGGGAATTGAAAAACTGTTTTTT.